This T cell receptor (beta chain) was found in a study of T cell responses to AZD1222 COVID-19 vaccine. Regarding the study as a whole: The study reported that nearly half of spike-specific TCRs target unmutated variant regions. With dominance at 160-218 and 743-854, vaccine-associated CD4 TCRs spanned spike.

With regard to this clone: Its antigen is unknown.

V lost 3 bases to trimming and J lost 1 base, with 7 bases between them. Per germline, CDR1 LNHDA and CDR2 SQIVND (reference sequence). CDR3 length equals 13 residues. Profiled with immunoSEQ multiplex PCR; TCRdb holds only in-frame clones, not every one. Among about 170,000 clones listed, around nine tenths were seen once. The J gene is TRBJ2-7, the V gene TRBV19; no definite D call. The material was peripheral blood, obtained 28 days after the second AZD1222 dose. This TCR was sampled from an adult who received the AZD1222 COVID-19 vaccine. CDR3 DNA sequence: TGTGCCAGTAGTATCGCTCAGTCCTACGAGCAGTACTTC. This codes for CASSIAQSYEQYF.